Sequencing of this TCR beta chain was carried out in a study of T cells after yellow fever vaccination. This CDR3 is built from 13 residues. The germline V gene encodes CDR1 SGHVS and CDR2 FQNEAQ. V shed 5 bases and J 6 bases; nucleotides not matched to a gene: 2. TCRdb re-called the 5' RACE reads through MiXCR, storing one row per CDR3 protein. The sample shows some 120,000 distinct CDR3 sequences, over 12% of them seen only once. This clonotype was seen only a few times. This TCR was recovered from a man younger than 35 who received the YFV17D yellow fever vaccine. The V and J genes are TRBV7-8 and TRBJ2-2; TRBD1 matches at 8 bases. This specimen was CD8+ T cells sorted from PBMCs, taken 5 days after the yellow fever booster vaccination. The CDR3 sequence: CASSKQGAGELFF. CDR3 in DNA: TGTGCCAGCAGCAAACAGGGGGCCGGGGAGCTGTTTTTT. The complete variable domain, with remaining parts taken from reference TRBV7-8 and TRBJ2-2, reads GAGVSQSPRYKVAKRGQDVALRCDPISGHVSLFWYQQALGQGPEFLTYFQNEAQLDKSGLPSDRFFAERPEGSVSTLKIQRTQQEDSAVYLCASSKQGAGELFFGEGSRLTVL.